This TCR beta chain was identified in a study of spatial heterogeneity in lung cancer. Across the whole study: Sequences of the beta chain were consistently detected in greater numbers than alpha-chain sequences. General observations from the study: Ubiquitous expanded tumor TCRs surfaced in blood more at resection than they did at follow-up.

The sample's time point: sample taken at primary tumor resection. Frozen PBMC, nontumor lung or tumor provided whole RNA, which was sequenced unsorted. Samples came from roughly 72 TRACERx patients with untreated early-stage lung cancer. Every individual TCR cDNA molecule carried its own unique molecular identifier, which allowed correction of PCR and sequencing errors. TCRdb re-called the 5' RACE reads with MiXCR, one entry per CDR3 protein. Of several thousand distinct CDR3 sequences in the sample, around 24% were seen once. Remarks on this clonotype: Its antigen is undetermined. Because the library targeted alpha chains, this beta chain is an off-target read whose size means little.

Sample: PBMCs, taken at surgery. The sequence was collected from a female donor with early-stage non-small cell lung cancer.

The DNA for the CDR3 is TGCAGTGCTTTGGGGGGGGAGACCCAGTACTTC. The encoded protein is CSALGGETQYF. This sequence joins TRBV20-1 and TRBJ2-5; 7 bases align to TRBD2. From germline, CDR1 is DFQATT and CDR2 SNEGSKA (reference sequence). With V trimmed by 5 bases and J by 5 bases, 2 bases remained unmatched. The CDR3 extends over 11 amino acids.